The rows below give T cell receptor beta chains drawn from one sample of a study of cytomegalovirus exposure and HLA in healthy donors. Measured with immunoSEQ multiplex PCR; TCRdb has only the in-frame clones, and not every one. The table includes some 150,000 clones, 85% to 90% detected once. Sequenced sample: PBMCs. The receptors derive from a human donor in good health. The CDR3 runs from the conserved cysteine through the conserved F or W. A D gene is named only where the DNA matches it firmly. Clone sizes are given selectively: once, few, many, or a class where the clone is expanded.

CDR3,DNA,size,length,V,D,J
CASSEETPTRGLGLGNTIYF,TGTGCCAGCAGTGAAGAAACCCCGACGAGGGGGCTTGGTTTGGGAAACACCATATATTTT,NA,20,TRBV6-1,TRBD1,TRBJ1-3
CASSYEGQRSYGYTF,TGTGCCAGCAGTTACGAGGGACAGAGAAGCTATGGCTACACCTTC,NA,15,TRBV6-5,TRBD1,TRBJ1-2
CASWSYRSMNTEAFF,TGTGCCAGCTGGAGTTATAGGTCTATGAACACTGAAGCTTTCTTT,once,15,TRBV28,NA,TRBJ1-1
CASSELGAVNQPQHF,TGTGCCAGCAGTGAACTGGGGGCAGTGAATCAGCCCCAGCATTTT,NA,15,TRBV6-1,NA,TRBJ1-5
CASSPVRGNTGELFF,TGTGCCAGCAGTCCGGTCCGGGGGAACACCGGGGAGCTGTTTTTT,NA,15,TRBV11-2,NA,TRBJ2-2
CASSNDRGSNQPQHF,TGTGCCAGCAGTAACGACAGGGGAAGCAATCAGCCCCAGCATTTT,NA,15,TRBV6-5,TRBD1,TRBJ1-5
CATSSPSSGTSGRLDTGELFF,TGTGCCACCAGCAGCCCTTCCTCCGGGACTAGCGGGAGACTTGACACCGGGGAGCTGTTTTTT,few,21,TRBV15,TRBD2,TRBJ2-2
CATWDRSNYGYTF,TGTGCCACCTGGGACAGGTCTAACTATGGCTACACCTTC,NA,13,TRBV28,TRBD1,TRBJ1-2
CASSLAGWQGANYGYTF,TGTGCCAGCAGCTTAGCGGGTTGGCAGGGGGCTAACTATGGCTACACCTTC,NA,17,TRBV7-9,TRBD1,TRBJ1-2
CAWQLSHSGNTIYF,TGTGCCTGGCAACTGAGTCACTCTGGAAACACCATATATTTT,NA,14,TRBV30,NA,TRBJ1-3
CASSFWGQQSTGELFF,TGTGCCAGCAGCTTCTGGGGGCAACAGTCCACCGGGGAGCTGTTTTTT,NA,16,TRBV11-2,NA,TRBJ2-2
CASSLSTGNTEAFF,TGTGCCAGCAGCTTATCGACAGGGAACACTGAAGCTTTCTTT,NA,14,TRBV7-8,NA,TRBJ1-1
CASSVGVAGPNEQFF,TGTGCCAGCAGCGTAGGAGTAGCGGGCCCAAATGAGCAGTTCTTC,NA,15,TRBV9,TRBD2,TRBJ2-1
CASSLLASRGNQPQHF,TGTGCCAGCAGTTTATTAGCCTCCCGGGGGAATCAGCCCCAGCATTTT,NA,16,TRBV28,NA,TRBJ1-5
CASSIRTGAGELFF,TGTGCCAGTAGTATCCGGACAGGGGCCGGGGAGCTGTTTTTT,NA,14,TRBV19,TRBD1,TRBJ2-2
CASSPLTGNPEQYF,TGTGCCAGCAGCCCATTGACAGGCAACCCCGAGCAGTACTTC,few,14,TRBV5-6,NA,TRBJ2-7
CASSVDGGGYRGRVNEQFF,TGTGCCAGCAGCGTAGATGGGGGAGGTTATCGGGGCAGGGTTAATGAGCAGTTCTTC,NA,19,TRBV9,NA,TRBJ2-1
CASQKLAGADEQFF,TGCGCCTCCCAGAAGCTAGCGGGAGCAGATGAGCAGTTCTTC,NA,14,TRBV5-1,TRBD2,TRBJ2-1
CASSFSSDNEKLFF,TGTGCCAGCAGTTTTTCGTCAGATAATGAAAAACTGTTTTTT,NA,14,TRBV27,NA,TRBJ1-4
CAGGQLNTEAFF,TGTGCCGGGGGACAGTTGAACACTGAAGCTTTCTTT,NA,12,TRBV7-9,TRBD1,TRBJ1-1
CASSITAGGPNEQFF,TGTGCCAGTAGTATAACAGCGGGGGGACCCAATGAGCAGTTCTTC,NA,15,TRBV19,TRBD2,TRBJ2-1
CASRPTGFYSPLHF,TGTGCCAGCAGGCCTACAGGGTTTTATTCACCCCTCCACTTT,NA,14,TRBV27,NA,TRBJ1-6
CASSYTGMGLDTEAFF,TGTGCCAGCAGTTACACGGGGATGGGGTTGGACACTGAAGCTTTCTTT,NA,16,TRBV6-5,NA,TRBJ1-1
CASSPRTGGATYEQYF,TGTGCCAGCAGCCCCCGGACAGGGGGCGCGACCTACGAGCAGTACTTC,few,16,TRBV7-2,TRBD1,TRBJ2-7
CAIGQGGRTTEAFF,TGTGCCATAGGACAGGGTGGGCGTACTACTGAAGCTTTCTTT,NA,14,TRBV10-3,TRBD1,TRBJ1-1
CASSRDRRGEKLFF,TGTGCCAGCAGCCGGGACAGGAGGGGCGAAAAACTGTTTTTT,NA,14,TRBV11-2,TRBD1,TRBJ1-4
CASSEAQGTNYGYTF,TGTGCCAGCAGTGAAGCGCAGGGTACGAACTATGGCTACACCTTC,NA,15,TRBV2,NA,TRBJ1-2
CASAVTHMGSGYTF,TGTGCCAGCGCGGTGACCCATATGGGTAGTGGCTACACCTTC,NA,14,TRBV6-1,NA,TRBJ1-2
CASSSTEVYYGYTF,TGTGCCAGTAGTTCGACAGAGGTTTACTATGGCTACACCTTC,NA,14,TRBV19,NA,TRBJ1-2
CASSPTSGRRSETQYF,TGTGCCAGTAGTCCTACTAGCGGGAGGCGTTCAGAGACCCAGTACTTC,NA,16,TRBV19,TRBD2,TRBJ2-5
CSVPNKQGSNTEAFF,TGCAGCGTCCCTAACAAACAGGGTTCGAACACTGAAGCTTTCTTT,NA,15,TRBV29-1,NA,TRBJ1-1
CASSEDLSGKKF,TGTGCCAGCAGTGAAGACTTGAGCGGGAAAAAGTTC,NA,12,TRBV2,TRBD2,TRBJ2-7
CASSSQGGWDTEAFF,TGTGCCAGCAGCTCTCAAGGGGGTTGGGACACTGAAGCTTTCTTT,NA,15,TRBV7-6,NA,TRBJ1-1
CASSERGQEHGQPQHF,TGTGCCAGCAGTGAAAGGGGACAGGAGCACGGACAGCCCCAGCATTTT,NA,16,TRBV6-1,TRBD1,TRBJ1-5
CATSRDLEETQYF,TGTGCCACCAGCAGAGACCTCGAAGAGACCCAGTACTTC,NA,13,TRBV15,NA,TRBJ2-5
CASSSRRTNYGYTF,TGTGCCAGCAGCTCGCGGCGTACTAACTATGGCTACACCTTC,NA,14,TRBV28,NA,TRBJ1-2
CASSIPTGSFTEAFF,TGTGCCAGTAGTATCCCGACAGGATCCTTCACTGAAGCTTTCTTT,NA,15,TRBV19,NA,TRBJ1-1
CASSGETGVTSEAFF,TGCGCCAGCAGCGGGGAGACAGGGGTGACTTCTGAAGCTTTCTTT,NA,15,TRBV5-1,TRBD1,TRBJ1-1
CASSLTRNTDTQYF,TGTGCCAGCAGTTTAACGCGGAACACAGATACGCAGTATTTT,NA,14,TRBV27,NA,TRBJ2-3
CASSSRSGQGADGYTF,TGTGCCAGCAGTTCTCGATCGGGACAGGGGGCTGATGGCTACACCTTC,NA,16,TRBV28,TRBD1,TRBJ1-2
CASSLKGRAKNIQYF,TGTGCCAGCAGCTTAAAGGGGCGAGCCAAAAACATTCAGTACTTC,NA,15,TRBV7-2,NA,TRBJ2-4
CASSVFAGNYGYTF,TGTGCCAGCAGCGTATTCGCAGGGAACTATGGCTACACCTTC,NA,14,TRBV9,NA,TRBJ1-2
CASSISQGGYNEQFF,TGCGCCAGCAGTATTTCACAGGGGGGCTACAATGAGCAGTTCTTC,NA,15,TRBV10-2,TRBD1,TRBJ2-1
CASSRLTGTGDYEQYF,TGTGCCAGCAGCAGATTAACCGGGACAGGGGACTACGAGCAGTACTTC,once,16,TRBV7-6,TRBD1,TRBJ2-7
CASSLVYRGSTDTQYF,TGTGCCAGCAGCTTGGTGTACAGGGGGAGCACAGATACGCAGTATTTT,NA,16,TRBV5-6,TRBD1,TRBJ2-3
CASSYRVKKLFF,TGTGCCAGCAGCTACAGGGTTAAAAAACTGTTTTTT,NA,12,TRBV28,NA,TRBJ1-4
CASSYSWTGGNEQFF,TGTGCCAGCAGTTACTCGTGGACAGGGGGGAATGAGCAGTTCTTC,NA,15,TRBV6-5,TRBD1,TRBJ2-1
CASSGTSGPPDLLDIQYF,TGTGCCAGCAGCGGGACTAGCGGGCCCCCCGATTTATTGGACATTCAGTACTTC,NA,18,TRBV13,TRBD2,TRBJ2-4
CASSLFYVGGPSYNEQFF,TGTGCCAGCAGTTTATTTTATGTGGGGGGGCCCTCCTACAATGAGCAGTTCTTC,NA,18,TRBV28,NA,TRBJ2-1
CSVVSYRQSGGTGELFF,TGCAGCGTTGTTTCCTATAGGCAGAGCGGCGGTACCGGGGAGCTGTTTTTT,NA,17,TRBV29-1,NA,TRBJ2-2
CAISAGTGAGDTEAFF,TGTGCCATCAGTGCCGGGACAGGGGCTGGGGACACTGAAGCTTTCTTT,NA,16,TRBV10-3,TRBD1,TRBJ1-1
CASSFPTGTETQYF,TGTGCCAGCAGCTTTCCTACAGGGACAGAGACCCAGTACTTC,NA,14,TRBV7-9,NA,TRBJ2-5